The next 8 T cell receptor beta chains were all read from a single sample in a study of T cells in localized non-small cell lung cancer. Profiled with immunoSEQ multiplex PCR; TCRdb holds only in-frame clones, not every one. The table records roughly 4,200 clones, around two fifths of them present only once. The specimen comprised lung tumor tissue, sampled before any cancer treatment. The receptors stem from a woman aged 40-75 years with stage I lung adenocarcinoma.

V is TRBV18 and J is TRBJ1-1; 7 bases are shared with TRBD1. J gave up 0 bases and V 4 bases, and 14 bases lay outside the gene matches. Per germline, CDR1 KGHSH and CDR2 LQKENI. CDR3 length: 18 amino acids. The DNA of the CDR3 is TGTGCCAGCTCACAAACGACAGGGAGAAGCCTGATGAACACTGAAGCTTTCTTT. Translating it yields CASSQTTGRSLMNTEAFF.

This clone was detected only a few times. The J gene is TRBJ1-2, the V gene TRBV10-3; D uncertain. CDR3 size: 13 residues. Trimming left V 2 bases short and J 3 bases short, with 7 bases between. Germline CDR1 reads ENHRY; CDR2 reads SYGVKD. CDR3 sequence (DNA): TGTGCCATCAGTGAGATCACCGACTATGGCTACACCTTC. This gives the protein CAISEITDYGYTF.

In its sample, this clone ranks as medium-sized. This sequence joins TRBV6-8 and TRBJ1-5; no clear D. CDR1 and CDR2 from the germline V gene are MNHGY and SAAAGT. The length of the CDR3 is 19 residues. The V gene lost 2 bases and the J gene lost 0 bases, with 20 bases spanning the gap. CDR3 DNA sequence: TGTGCCAGCAGTTACCCCCTCGTCCGCGGACTGTATAGCAATCAGCCCCAGCATTTT. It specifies CASSYPLVRGLYSNQPQHF.

The CDR3 reads CASSDWNYNEQFF. CDR3 bases: TGTGCCAGCAGCGATTGGAACTACAATGAGCAGTTCTTC. The chain joins TRBV9 to TRBJ2-1; D not resolved. Trimming removed 3 bases at V and 3 bases at J, with 7 bases between. The germline V gene encodes CDR1 SGDLS and CDR2 YYNGEE. The CDR3 contains 13 residues.

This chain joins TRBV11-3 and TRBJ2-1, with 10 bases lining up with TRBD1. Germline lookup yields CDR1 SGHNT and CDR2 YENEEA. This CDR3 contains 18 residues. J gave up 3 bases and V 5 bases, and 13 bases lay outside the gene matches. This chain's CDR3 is CASSGRTGGHSGYNEQFF. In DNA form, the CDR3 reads TGTGCCAGCAGCGGAAGGACAGGGGGGCATTCGGGCTACAATGAGCAGTTCTTC.

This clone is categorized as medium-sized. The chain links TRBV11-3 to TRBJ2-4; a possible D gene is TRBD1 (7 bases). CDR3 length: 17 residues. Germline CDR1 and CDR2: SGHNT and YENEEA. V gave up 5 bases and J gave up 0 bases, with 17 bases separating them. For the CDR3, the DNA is TGTGCCAGCAGCCCAGGGGGAGGCCTCCTAGCCAAAAACATTCAGTACTTC. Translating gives CASSPGGGLLAKNIQYF.

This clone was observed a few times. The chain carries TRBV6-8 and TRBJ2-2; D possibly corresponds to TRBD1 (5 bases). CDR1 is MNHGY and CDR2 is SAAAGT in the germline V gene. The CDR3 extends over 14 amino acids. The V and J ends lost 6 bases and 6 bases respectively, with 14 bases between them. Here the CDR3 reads CASRLSRDPGELFF. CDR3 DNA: TGTGCCAGCAGGCTTTCCAGGGATCCCGGGGAGCTGTTTTTT.

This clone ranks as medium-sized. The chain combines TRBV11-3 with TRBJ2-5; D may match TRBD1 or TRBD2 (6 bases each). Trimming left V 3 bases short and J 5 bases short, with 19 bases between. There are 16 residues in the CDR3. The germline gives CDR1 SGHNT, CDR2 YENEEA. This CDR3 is CASSLGGTIRRETQYF. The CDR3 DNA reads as TGTGCCAGCAGCTTGGGCGGGACAATACGTCGGGAGACCCAGTACTTC. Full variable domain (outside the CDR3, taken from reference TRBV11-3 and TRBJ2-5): EAGVVQSPRYKIIEKKQPVAFWCNPISGHNTLYWYLQNLGQGPELLIRYENEEAVDDSQLPKDRFSAERLKGVDSTLKIQPAELGDSAVYLCASSLGGTIRRETQYFGPGTRLLVL.